This TCR beta chain was recovered during a study of blood T cell repertoires in COVID-19. For the study at large: The origin of the acute and convalescent COVID-19 samples was the United States, Italy and Spain. PBMCs, B-cell-depleted T cells, or T cells were the source of the cDNA or gDNA that made up the material.

This clone has a single count. In the original analysis: The authors estimated nucleated cell counts from reference gene primer amplification. Using immunoSEQ multiplex PCR, the repertoire was profiled, and TCRdb retains in-frame clones only, with some absent. The DNA was the basis for D and trimming; V, J and clone size are from that table. The repertoire holds some 40,000 clones, with approximately 75% as singletons. Germline CDR1 SGHNT, CDR2 YENEEA. With 3 bases clipped from V and 4 bases from J, the junction kept 6 bases outside the gene matches. This CDR3 region has 15 residues. The sample was peripheral blood. V usage is TRBV11-3 and J usage is TRBJ2-5, with 9 bases aligning to TRBD2. The TCR sequence derives from a human donor in a cohort sampled during active or convalescent COVID-19. The donor label of this sample is uncertain. In DNA, the CDR3 is TGTGCCAGCAGCTTGTTGGCGGGAGGGGGAGAGACCCAGTACTTC. Its protein is CASSLLAGGGETQYF.